These 32 T cell receptor beta chains share one sample of origin, sequenced in a study of blood T cell repertoires in COVID-19. Measured with immunoSEQ multiplex PCR; TCRdb has only the in-frame clones, and not every one. This sample has some 150,000 clones; around 80% occur once, and the top ten carry 6%. Material: PBMCs or T cells enriched from blood (not recorded which). These receptors were collected from a woman in her fifties or sixties who had recovered from COVID-19.

The V call is TRBV5-5, the J call TRBJ1-2, with D perhaps matching TRBD1 (6 bases). The CDR3 has 18 amino acids. Germline CDR1 SGHKS, CDR2 YYEKEE (reference sequence). V gave up 4 bases and J gave up 1 base, with 23 bases separating them. Here the CDR3 DNA reads TGTGCCAGCAGCCCTGGACAGTTCCGCCGAGGGATTAACTATGGCTACACCTTC. Translation: CASSPGQFRRGINYGYTF. The whole variable domain, remainder taken from reference TRBV5-5 and TRBJ1-2, is DAGVTQSPTHLIKTRGQQVTLRCSPISGHKSVSWYQQVLGQGPQFIFQYYEKEERGRGNFPDRFSARQFPNYSSELNVNALLLGDSALYLCASSPGQFRRGINYGYTFGSGTRLTVV.

The rearrangement links TRBV7-6 to TRBJ2-1; 10 nucleotides line up with TRBD2. Trimming took 2 bases from V and 4 from J; bases not matched to a gene: 8. The CDR3 contains 17 residues. Germline V lookup: CDR1 SGHVS, CDR2 FNYEAQ. For the CDR3, the DNA is TGTGCCAGCAGCTTATTCTCTAGCGGGGGCTTTTACAATGAGCAGTTCTTC. Protein sequence: CASSLFSSGGFYNEQFF.

This rearrangement joins TRBV30 to TRBJ1-6; D is uncertain. The germline CDR1 and CDR2 sequences are GTSNPN and SVGIG (reference sequence). This CDR3 has 12 amino acids. V was cut by 8 bases and J by 6 bases, with 11 bases left in between. This CDR3 reads CAGVRGNSPLHF. CDR3 in DNA: TGTGCCGGAGTCCGTGGTAATTCACCCCTCCACTTT.

As to this clone: This specimen includes other DNA sequences encoding the same CDR3. The rearrangement links TRBV10-3 to TRBJ1-1; tentatively, D is TRBD1 (6 bases). V lost 6 bases, J lost 2 bases, and 7 bases lay in between. There are 12 residues in the CDR3. Germline CDR1 and CDR2: ENHRY and SYGVKD. The CDR3 nucleotides read TGTGCCATCAGGGGGGCCAACACTGAAGCTTTCTTT. Translating it yields CAIRGANTEAFF.

This clone has a single count. The rearrangement links TRBV5-1 to TRBJ2-5; no reliable D call. CDR3 size: 15 residues. Germline V gives CDR1 SGHRS, CDR2 YFSETQ. Trimming took 5 bases from V and 4 from J, leaving 18 bases between them. CDR3 nucleotides: TGCGCCAGCAGTTTGACGTCGGCGGCGCGAGAGACCCAGTACTTC. It encodes CASSLTSAARETQYF.

The chain employs TRBV6-1 and TRBJ1-2; 8 nucleotides line up with TRBD1. Germline CDR1 is MNHNS and CDR2 is SASEGT. Germline trimming cut 3 bases from V and 6 bases from J; bases unmatched to any gene: 9. This CDR3 contains 15 residues. CDR3 bases: TGTGCCAGCAGTGATGTAGTCAGGGGGCCGGATGGCTACACCTTC. Translation gives CASSDVVRGPDGYTF.

The V call is TRBV19, the J call TRBJ2-5, with 8 bases aligning to TRBD1. V lost 4 bases, J lost 5 bases, and 9 bases stayed unmatched. This CDR3 contains 15 residues. Germline lookup yields CDR1 LNHDA and CDR2 SQIVND (reference sequence). The CDR3 protein is CASSTWARGQETQYF. Here the CDR3 DNA reads TGTGCCAGTAGTACTTGGGCCAGGGGGCAGGAGACCCAGTACTTC.

This clone occurred a few times. This chain connects TRBV19 to TRBJ2-7; possibly TRBD2 for D (5 bases). The V end was cut by 6 bases, the J end by 0 bases, with 12 bases between. Germline V gives CDR1 LNHDA, CDR2 SQIVND (reference sequence). This CDR3 region has 14 residues. The CDR3 loop reads CASSDYLSSYEQYF. Here the CDR3 DNA reads TGTGCCAGTAGCGACTACTTGAGCTCCTACGAGCAGTACTTC.

V gene TRBV14 combines with J gene TRBJ1-3, with 8 bases fitting TRBD1. The CDR3 covers 17 residues. Germline loops: CDR1 SGHDN, CDR2 FVKESK. V was clipped by 1 base and J by 0 bases; unmatched bases: 5. The CDR3 bases are TGTGCCAGCAGCCAAGGAAGGACAGGGATCTCTGGAAACACCATATATTTT. Its protein is CASSQGRTGISGNTIYF.

The rearrangement uses TRBV2 and TRBJ2-7; D is possibly TRBD1 (6 bases). CDR1 is SNHLY, CDR2 FYNNEI, per germline. V was trimmed by 6 bases and J by 9 bases, leaving 18 bases between them. This CDR3 is 13 amino acids long. The chain's CDR3 is CASRAGQSGRQYV. The CDR3 DNA reads TGTGCCAGCAGAGCTGGACAGTCGGGAAGGCAGTACGTC.

This clone was found a few times. The chain has TRBV14 and TRBJ2-1; tentatively, D is TRBD2 (7 bases). The germline CDR1 and CDR2 sequences are SGHDN and FVKESK. The CDR3 totals 17 residues. V shed 0 bases and J shed 0 bases, with 12 bases lying between them. The CDR3 DNA reads as TGTGCCAGCAGCCAAGAAGGGGGGGCTAGCTCCTACAATGAGCAGTTCTTC. Translated, it gives CASSQEGGASSYNEQFF.

Written as DNA, the CDR3 is TGTGCCAGCAGCCAGCAGGGGAACGTGTACTTC. Translated: CASSQQGNVYF. This chain links TRBV14 with TRBJ2-7; tentative D call: TRBD1 (6 bases). Germline V gives CDR1 SGHDN, CDR2 FVKESK. Between the trimmed V and J ends, which lost 3 bases and 12 bases, there was a span of 12 bases. There are 11 residues in the CDR3.

V is TRBV5-6 and J is TRBJ2-7, with TRBD1 as a possible D gene (6 bases). Germline values: CDR1 SGHDT, CDR2 YYEEEE. V was clipped by 4 bases and J by 6 bases, with 17 bases between them. The CDR3 is 14 residues long. CDR3 coding DNA: TGTGCCAGCAGCGGCCAGGGACAATTGGGCGAGCAGTACGTC. Protein sequence: CASSGQGQLGEQYV.

This clone was counted only a few times. J is TRBJ2-1 and V is TRBV24-1; tentatively, D is TRBD2 (6 bases). The CDR3 has 14 residues. V was clipped by 4 bases and J by 6 bases, with 12 bases between them. Germline V gives CDR1 KGHDR, CDR2 SFDVKD. DNA for the CDR3: TGTGCCACCAGTGAACCGGGACTTGGCAATGAGCAGTTCTTC. This encodes CATSEPGLGNEQFF.

This clone has only one observation. J is TRBJ2-5 and V is TRBV2; possible D gene TRBD2, 7 bases. The germline CDR1 and CDR2 sequences are SNHLY and FYNNEI. The ends were cut back, 6 bases at V and 4 bases at J, with 15 bases in the middle. This CDR3 comprises 14 residues. Here the CDR3 DNA reads TGTGCCAGCAGGGAAACGGGGGGCGGAGAGACCCAGTACTTC. It translates to CASRETGGGETQYF.

This chain links TRBV4-1 with TRBJ2-1, with 9 nucleotides matching TRBD2. Germline V gene lookup returns CDR1 MGHRA and CDR2 YSYEKL. The J segment lost 1 base and the V segment lost 0 bases, leaving 4 bases of the junction unmatched. The CDR3 is 17 residues long. CDR3 in amino acids: CASSQEASGESYNEQFF. CDR3 DNA sequence: TGCGCCAGCAGCCAAGAGGCTAGCGGGGAGTCCTACAATGAGCAGTTCTTC.

The rearrangement uses TRBV5-1 and TRBJ1-3; a possible D gene is TRBD1 (6 bases). Germline loops: CDR1 SGHRS, CDR2 YFSETQ. This CDR3 contains 15 residues. With 0 bases removed from V and 4 bases from J, the gap between germline ends came to 11 bases. The CDR3 spells CASSLDWGPGNTIYF. In nucleotides, the CDR3 is TGCGCCAGCAGCTTGGATTGGGGGCCGGGAAACACCATATATTTT.

The chain recombines TRBV27 with TRBJ1-5, with 7 positions matching TRBD1. The length of the CDR3 is 18 residues. Looked up from germline, CDR1 is MNHEY and CDR2 is SMNVEV (reference sequence). Germline trimming cut 4 bases from V and 0 bases from J; bases unmatched to any gene: 12. CDR3 region: CASSSSTDREYSNQPQHF. CDR3 DNA: TGTGCCAGCAGTTCCTCTACCGACAGGGAGTATAGCAATCAGCCCCAGCATTTT.

The chain links TRBV5-8 to TRBJ1-2; possible D gene TRBD1, 6 bases. In germline, CDR1 is SGHTS, CDR2 YDEGEE. V dropped 2 bases and J dropped 4 bases, with 12 bases sitting between them. The length of the CDR3 is 14 residues. The CDR3 region has the DNA TGTGCCAGCAGCTTTCGGGACACTGTCTATGGCTACACCTTC. Amino acid sequence: CASSFRDTVYGYTF.

The chain uses TRBV2 and TRBJ1-1; D remains ambiguous. The germline CDR1 and CDR2 sequences are SNHLY and FYNNEI. The V gene lost 2 bases and the J gene lost 3 bases, with 10 bases spanning the gap. The CDR3 consists of 14 residues. The CDR3 sequence is CASSELRAHTEAFF. CDR3 nucleotides: TGTGCCAGCAGTGAACTGAGGGCGCACACTGAAGCTTTCTTT.

This rearrangement joins TRBV7-8 to TRBJ1-2, with a tentative D call TRBD1 (6 bases). The CDR3 has 14 amino acids. Trimming left V 11 bases short and J 3 bases short, with 19 bases between. Looked up from germline, CDR1 is SGHVS and CDR2 is FQNEAQ. CDR3 nucleotides: TGTGCCGGGCACTCGGGGGGGGCGGACTATGGCTACACCTTC. Translated, it gives CAGHSGGADYGYTF.

The chain's CDR3 is CASSQGRETSNYGYTF. The DNA of the CDR3 is TGCGCCAGCAGCCAGGGGAGGGAAACCTCTAACTATGGCTACACCTTC. The chain couples TRBV4-1 to TRBJ1-2; no clear D gene. CDR3 length equals 16 residues. CDR1 and CDR2 (germline): MGHRA, YSYEKL. V dropped 3 bases and J dropped 0 bases, with 14 bases sitting between them.

The gene calls are TRBV5-4 and TRBJ2-2; a possible D gene is TRBD2 (5 bases). This CDR3 has 14 amino acids. Germline assignment: CDR1 SGHNT and CDR2 YYREEE (reference sequence). V shed 0 bases and J shed 5 bases, with 8 bases lying between them. CDR3: CASSLATGTGELFF. The CDR3, as DNA: TGTGCCAGCAGCTTGGCCACGGGAACCGGGGAGCTGTTTTTT.

The rearrangement links TRBV7-2 to TRBJ1-6; D possibly corresponds to TRBD1 (6 bases). Germline CDR1 reads SGHTA; CDR2 reads FQGNSA. Trimming cost V 5 bases and J 4 bases, with 9 bases left between them. CDR3 length equals 14 residues. The CDR3 here is CASSTGQYNSPLHF. The CDR3 nucleotides read TGTGCCAGCAGCACCGGACAGTATAATTCACCCCTCCACTTT.

This chain uses TRBV7-9 with TRBJ2-3, with 10 positions matching TRBD2. V dropped 5 bases and J dropped 13; count of bases not matched to a gene: 12. The CDR3 spans 14 residues. Germline V gene data show CDR1 as SEHNR and CDR2 as FQNEAQ (reference sequence). The CDR3 DNA sequence: TGTGCCAGCAGCCTCCTCGGGATAGCGGGGGGAAAGTATTTT. Translating it yields CASSLLGIAGGKYF.

This clone showed up just a few times. The chain recombines TRBV19 with TRBJ1-4; D is unclear. Deletions cut 3 bases from V and 0 bases from J, with 11 bases between. Germline V gene lookup returns CDR1 LNHDA and CDR2 SQIVND (reference sequence). This CDR3 region has 16 residues. CDR3 bases: TGTGCCAGTAGTATGAGAGGGCTTGCAACTAATGAAAAACTGTTTTTT. Its protein is CASSMRGLATNEKLFF.

V and J are TRBV28 and TRBJ2-7; D call uncertain. V lost 4 bases and J 4 bases, leaving 8 bases between the germline ends. The CDR3 length is 12 residues. Germline values: CDR1 MDHEN, CDR2 SYDVKM. The chain's CDR3 is CASSSVEYEQYF. The CDR3 region has the DNA TGTGCCAGCAGTTCCGTTGAGTACGAGCAGTACTTC.

This CDR3 is CASSQENRIGGLYGYTF. In DNA form, the CDR3 reads TGCGCCAGCAGCCAGGAAAACAGGATCGGCGGTCTCTATGGCTACACCTTC. The chain carries TRBV4-1 and TRBJ1-2; TRBD1 might be the D (5 bases). From germline, CDR1 is MGHRA and CDR2 YSYEKL. This CDR3 is 17 amino acids long. V was clipped by 3 bases and J by 4 bases, with 21 bases between them.

The J gene is TRBJ1-2, the V gene TRBV21-1; the DNA was not compared with TRBD1, the D call given in the table. TRBV21-1 is a documented pseudogene. There are 16 residues in the CDR3. The CDR3 region is CASSILTGEVHYGYTF. CDR3 coding DNA: TGTGCCAGCAGCATACTGACAGGGGAGGTGCACTATGGCTACACCTTC.

This chain links TRBV7-9 with TRBJ2-1; TRBD2 aligns across 10 bases. Germline CDR1 reads SEHNR; CDR2 reads FQNEAQ (reference sequence). The CDR3 has 10 amino acids. V trimming: 11 bases; J trimming: 8 bases; junction bases outside the gene matches: 0. The CDR3 is CALAGDEQFF. DNA of the CDR3: TGTGCCCTAGCGGGGGATGAGCAGTTCTTC. The full variable domain, completed using reference TRBV7-9 and TRBJ2-1, is DTGVSQNPRHKITKRGQNVTFRCDPISEHNRLYWYRQTLGQGPEFLTYFQNEAQLEKSRLLSDRFSAERPKGSFSTLEIQRTEQGDSAMYLCALAGDEQFFGPGTRLTVL.

The rearrangement joins TRBV2 to TRBJ1-4; TRBD1 matches 7 bases. V was pared by 4 bases and J by 10 bases, with 9 bases of the junction left unmatched. The CDR3 is made up of 14 amino acids. Germline CDR1 and CDR2: SNHLY and FYNNEI. The DNA of the CDR3 is TGTGCCAGCAGTGCAGGGGGAGAAAGCGTAAAACTGTTTTTT. Translation: CASSAGGESVKLFF.

A few counts support this clone. The rearrangement uses TRBV10-1 and TRBJ2-2, with 11 bases matching TRBD1. The length of the CDR3 is 16 residues. Germline assignment: CDR1 WNHNN and CDR2 SYGVQD (reference sequence). Trimming at V came to 6 bases and at J to 6 bases, leaving 9 bases not matched to a gene. DNA for the CDR3: TGCGCCAGCAGCACCCATACGGACAGGGGGCCCGGGGAGCTGTTTTTT. Amino acids: CASSTHTDRGPGELFF.